The 4 T cell receptor beta chains given below trace back to one sample, sequenced in a study of blood T cell repertoires in COVID-19. Profiling relied on immunoSEQ multiplex PCR, and the TCRdb table lists in-frame clones only, not all of them. The sample has some 100,000 clones; approximately 90% are singletons. Sequencing input: peripheral blood. These receptors were taken from a man aged 50 or older with active COVID-19.

This clone occurred a few times. The CDR3 sequence: CASSGPGGRYRGTEAFF. CDR3 in DNA: TGTGCCAGCAGTGGACCAGGTGGACGGTATCGGGGGACTGAAGCTTTCTTT. V is TRBV6-1 and J is TRBJ1-1; a possible D gene is TRBD1 (5 bases). The CDR3 covers 17 residues. Trimming took 4 bases from V and 5 from J, leaving 23 bases between them. Per the germline V gene, CDR1 is MNHNS and CDR2 is SASEGT.

The chain recombines TRBV25-1 with TRBJ1-1; D remains unclear. CDR1 is MGHDK and CDR2 is SYGVNS in the germline V gene. The CDR3 is 15 amino acids. V was cut by 2 bases and J by 4 bases, with 14 bases left in between. In nucleotides, the CDR3 is TGTGCCAGCAGTGAAACCCGCGGTGCGGTCACTGAAGCTTTCTTT. It yields the protein CASSETRGAVTEAFF.

CDR3 sequence (DNA): TGTGCCTGGAGTGGGCAGACAAACACTGAAGCTTTCTTT. Amino acid sequence: CAWSGQTNTEAFF. The chain couples TRBV30 to TRBJ1-1; D is unresolved. Trimming took 1 base from V and 2 from J, leaving 8 bases between them. In germline, CDR1 is GTSNPN, CDR2 SVGIG (reference sequence). The CDR3 extends over 13 amino acids. Together with reference TRBV30 and TRBJ1-1, the CDR3 gives the full variable domain: SQTIHQWPATLVQPVGSPLSLECTVEGTSNPNLYWYRQAAGRGLQLLFYSVGIGQISSEVPQNLSASRPQDRQFILSSKKLLLSDSGFYLCAWSGQTNTEAFFGQGTRLTVV.

The chain is built from TRBV3-1 (or the pseudogene TRBV3-2) and TRBJ1-6, with 7 bases that match TRBD1. The CDR3 runs 13 residues. The germline gives CDR1 LGHDT, CDR2 YNNKEL (reference sequence). V dropped 4 bases and J dropped 10; count of bases not matched to a gene: 4. The CDR3 sequence: CASSPTGDSPLHF. The CDR3 nucleotides read TGTGCCAGCAGCCCAACAGGGGACTCACCCCTCCACTTT.